Reported below is one T cell receptor beta chain. This CDR3 has 15 amino acids. Germline CDR1 and CDR2: LNHDA and SQIVND (reference sequence). V lost 3 bases and J lost 3, with 15 bases in between. Original processing methods: Nucleated cell counts were estimated from reference gene primer amplification. Assay: immunoSEQ multiplex PCR; the TCRdb copy retains only in-frame clones and omits some. For V, J and clone size, that table is used; D and trimming come from the DNA. The sample includes 150,000 or so clones, approximately 87% of them seen just once. This sample is part of a study of blood T cell repertoires in COVID-19. Turning to the study itself: Spain, Italy and the United States supplied samples that represented acute and convalescent COVID-19. T cells, B-cell-depleted T cells, or PBMCs provided the cDNA or gDNA that served as material.

The sequence was obtained from an elderly man with acute or convalescent COVID-19. Sequencing was performed on peripheral blood. This sequence joins TRBV19 and TRBJ2-7; D is unresolved. CDR3 protein: CASSMRISSSYEQYF. The CDR3 bases are TGTGCCAGTAGTATGAGGATCTCCTCCAGCTACGAGCAGTACTTC.